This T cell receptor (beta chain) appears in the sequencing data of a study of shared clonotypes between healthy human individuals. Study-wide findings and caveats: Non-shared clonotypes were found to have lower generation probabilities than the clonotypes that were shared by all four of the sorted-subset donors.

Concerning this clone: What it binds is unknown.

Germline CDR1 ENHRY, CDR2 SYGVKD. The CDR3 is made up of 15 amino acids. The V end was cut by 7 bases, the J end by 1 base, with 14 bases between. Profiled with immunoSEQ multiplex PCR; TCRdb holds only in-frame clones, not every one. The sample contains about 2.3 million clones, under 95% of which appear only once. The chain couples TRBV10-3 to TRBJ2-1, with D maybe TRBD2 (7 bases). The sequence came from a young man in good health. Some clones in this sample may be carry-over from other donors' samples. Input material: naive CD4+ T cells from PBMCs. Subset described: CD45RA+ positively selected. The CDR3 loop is CAINGKGGSYNEQFF. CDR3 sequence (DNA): TGTGCCATCAATGGGAAGGGGGGGTCCTACAATGAGCAGTTCTTC.